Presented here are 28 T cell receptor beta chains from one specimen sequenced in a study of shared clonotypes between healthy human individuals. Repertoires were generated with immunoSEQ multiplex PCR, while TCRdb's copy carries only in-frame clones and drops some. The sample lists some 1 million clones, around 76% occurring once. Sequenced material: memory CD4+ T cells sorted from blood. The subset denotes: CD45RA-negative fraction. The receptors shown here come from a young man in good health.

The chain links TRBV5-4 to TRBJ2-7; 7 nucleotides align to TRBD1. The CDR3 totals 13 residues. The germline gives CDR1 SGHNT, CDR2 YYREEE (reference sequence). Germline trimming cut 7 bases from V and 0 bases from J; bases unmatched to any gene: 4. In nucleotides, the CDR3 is TGTGCCAGCGCACAGGGGTCCTCCTACGAGCAGTACTTC. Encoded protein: CASAQGSSYEQYF.

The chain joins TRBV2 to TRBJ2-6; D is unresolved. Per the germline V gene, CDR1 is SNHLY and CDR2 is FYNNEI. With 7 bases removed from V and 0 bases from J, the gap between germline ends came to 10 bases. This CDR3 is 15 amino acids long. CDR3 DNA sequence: TGTGCCAGCAACCAGGCAGTCTCTGGGGCCAACGTCCTGACTTTC. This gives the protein CASNQAVSGANVLTF.

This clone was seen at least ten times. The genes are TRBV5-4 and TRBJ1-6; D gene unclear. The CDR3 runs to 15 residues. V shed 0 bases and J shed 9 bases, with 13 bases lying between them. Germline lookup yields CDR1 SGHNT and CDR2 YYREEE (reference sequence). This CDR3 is CASSLGASGSSPLHF. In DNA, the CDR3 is TGTGCCAGCAGCTTGGGGGCCTCGGGGAGTTCACCCCTCCACTTT.

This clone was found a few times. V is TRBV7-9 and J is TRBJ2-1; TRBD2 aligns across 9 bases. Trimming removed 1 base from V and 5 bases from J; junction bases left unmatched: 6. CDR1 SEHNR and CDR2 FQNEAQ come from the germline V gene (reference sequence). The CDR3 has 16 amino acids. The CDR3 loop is CASSLGAGGPHNEQFF. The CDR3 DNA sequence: TGTGCCAGCAGCTTAGGGGCGGGAGGGCCCCACAATGAGCAGTTCTTC.

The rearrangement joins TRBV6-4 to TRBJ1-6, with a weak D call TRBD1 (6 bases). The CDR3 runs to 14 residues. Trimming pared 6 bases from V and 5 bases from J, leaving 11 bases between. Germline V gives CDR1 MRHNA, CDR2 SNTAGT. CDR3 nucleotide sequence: TGTGCCAGCAGCTTGGGACAAAATAATTCACCCCTCCACTTT. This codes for CASSLGQNNSPLHF.

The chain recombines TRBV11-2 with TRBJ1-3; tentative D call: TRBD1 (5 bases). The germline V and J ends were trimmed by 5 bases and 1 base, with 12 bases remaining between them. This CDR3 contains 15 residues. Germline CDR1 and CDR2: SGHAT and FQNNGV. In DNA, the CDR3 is TGTGCCAGCAGCCCCGGGACGGCATCTGGAAACACCATATATTTT. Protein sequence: CASSPGTASGNTIYF.

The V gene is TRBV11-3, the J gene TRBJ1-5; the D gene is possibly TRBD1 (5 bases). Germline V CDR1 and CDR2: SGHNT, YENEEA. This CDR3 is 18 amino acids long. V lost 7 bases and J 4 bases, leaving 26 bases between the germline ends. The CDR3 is CASIITLPGRPRNQPQHF. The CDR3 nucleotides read TGTGCCAGCATCATTACCCTTCCGGGACGGCCTAGGAATCAGCCCCAGCATTTT. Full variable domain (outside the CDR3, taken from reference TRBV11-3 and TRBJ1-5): EAGVVQSPRYKIIEKKQPVAFWCNPISGHNTLYWYLQNLGQGPELLIRYENEEAVDDSQLPKDRFSAERLKGVDSTLKIQPAELGDSAVYLCASIITLPGRPRNQPQHFGDGTRLSIL.

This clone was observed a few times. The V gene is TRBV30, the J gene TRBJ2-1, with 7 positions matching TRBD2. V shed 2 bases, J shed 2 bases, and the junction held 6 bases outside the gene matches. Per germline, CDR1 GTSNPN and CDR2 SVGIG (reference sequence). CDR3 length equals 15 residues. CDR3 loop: CAWSRASGPYNEQFF. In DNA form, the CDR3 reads TGTGCCTGGAGTCGCGCTAGCGGACCCTACAATGAGCAGTTCTTC.

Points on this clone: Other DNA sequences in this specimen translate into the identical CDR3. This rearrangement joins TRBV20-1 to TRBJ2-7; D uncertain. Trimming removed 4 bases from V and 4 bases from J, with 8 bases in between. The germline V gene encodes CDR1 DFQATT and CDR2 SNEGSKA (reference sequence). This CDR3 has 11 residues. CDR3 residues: CSAKTTYEQYF. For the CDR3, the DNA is TGCAGTGCTAAGACCACTTACGAGCAGTACTTC.

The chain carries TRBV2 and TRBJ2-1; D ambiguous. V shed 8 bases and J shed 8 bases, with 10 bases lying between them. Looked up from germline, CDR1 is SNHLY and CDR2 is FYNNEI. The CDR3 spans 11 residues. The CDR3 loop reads CASSPQHEQFF. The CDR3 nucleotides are TGTGCCAGCTCCCCTCAGCATGAGCAGTTCTTC.

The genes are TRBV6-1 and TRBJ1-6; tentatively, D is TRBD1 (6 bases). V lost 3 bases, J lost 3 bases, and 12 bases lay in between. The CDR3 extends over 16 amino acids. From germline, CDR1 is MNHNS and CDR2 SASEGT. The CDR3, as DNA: TGTGCCAGCAGTGATTTGGCAGGGGACTATAATTCACCCCTCCACTTT. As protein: CASSDLAGDYNSPLHF.

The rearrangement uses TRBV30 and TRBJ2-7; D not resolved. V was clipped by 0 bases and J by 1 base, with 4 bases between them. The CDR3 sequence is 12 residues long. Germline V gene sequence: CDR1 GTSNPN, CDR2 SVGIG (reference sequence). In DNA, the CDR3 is TGTGCCTGGAGTGTTAATTCCTACGAGCAGTACTTC. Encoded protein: CAWSVNSYEQYF.

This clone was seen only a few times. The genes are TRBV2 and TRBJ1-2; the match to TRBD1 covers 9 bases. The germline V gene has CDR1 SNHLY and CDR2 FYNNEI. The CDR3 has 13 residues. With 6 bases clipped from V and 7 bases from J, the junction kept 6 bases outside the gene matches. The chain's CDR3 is CASRQTGGVGYTF. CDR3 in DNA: TGTGCCAGCAGACAGACAGGGGGAGTTGGCTACACCTTC.

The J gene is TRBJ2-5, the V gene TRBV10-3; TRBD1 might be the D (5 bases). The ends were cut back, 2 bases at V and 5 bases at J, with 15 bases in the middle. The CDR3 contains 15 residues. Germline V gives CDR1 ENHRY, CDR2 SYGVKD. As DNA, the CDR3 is TGTGCCATCAGTGAGGGCGAACAGGTCCGGGAGACCCAGTACTTC. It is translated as CAISEGEQVRETQYF.

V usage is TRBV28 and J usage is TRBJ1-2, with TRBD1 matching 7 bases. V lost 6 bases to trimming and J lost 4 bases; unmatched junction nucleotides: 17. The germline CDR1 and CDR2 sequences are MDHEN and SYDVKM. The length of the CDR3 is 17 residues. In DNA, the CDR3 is TGTGCCAGCAGCCTTAACCCCCAGACAGGGAAGGCCTATGGCTACACCTTC. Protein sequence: CASSLNPQTGKAYGYTF.

The CDR3 loop reads CANSGNLANTEAFF. CDR3 DNA sequence: TGTGCCAACTCAGGGAACCTGGCCAACACTGAAGCTTTCTTT. The gene calls are TRBV6-1 and TRBJ1-1; possibly TRBD1 for D (5 bases). V lost 10 bases to trimming and J lost 2 bases, with 17 bases between them. Per the germline V gene, CDR1 is MNHNS and CDR2 is SASEGT. The length of the CDR3 is 14 residues.

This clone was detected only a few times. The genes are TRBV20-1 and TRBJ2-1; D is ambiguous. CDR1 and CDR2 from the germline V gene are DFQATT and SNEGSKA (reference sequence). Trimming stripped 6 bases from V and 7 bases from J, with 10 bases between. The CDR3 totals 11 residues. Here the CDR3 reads CSAFYGNEQFF. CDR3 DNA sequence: TGCAGTGCATTCTACGGTAATGAGCAGTTCTTC.

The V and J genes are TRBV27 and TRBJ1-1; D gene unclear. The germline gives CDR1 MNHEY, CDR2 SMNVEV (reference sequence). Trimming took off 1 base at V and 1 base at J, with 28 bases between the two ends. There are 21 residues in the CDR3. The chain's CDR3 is CASSLFAPGAAPVLRNTEAFF. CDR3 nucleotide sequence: TGTGCCAGCAGTTTATTCGCCCCCGGTGCCGCGCCCGTGCTGAGGAACACTGAAGCTTTCTTT.

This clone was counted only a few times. CDR3 coding DNA: TGTGCCAGCAGCTTGAGGTCTAGCGGGAGTCAGGAGACCCAGTACTTC. Translating it yields CASSLRSSGSQETQYF. V and J are TRBV5-6 and TRBJ2-5, with TRBD2 identical over 10 bases. The germline CDR1 and CDR2 sequences are SGHDT and YYEEEE. Trimming at V came to 1 base and at J to 5 bases, leaving 8 bases not matched to a gene. The CDR3 is 16 residues long.

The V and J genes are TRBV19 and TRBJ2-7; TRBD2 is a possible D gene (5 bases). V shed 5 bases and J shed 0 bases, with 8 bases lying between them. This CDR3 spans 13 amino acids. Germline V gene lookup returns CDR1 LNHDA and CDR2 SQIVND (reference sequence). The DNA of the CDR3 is TGTGCCAGTAGTTTGGGAGTCTCCTACGAGCAGTACTTC. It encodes CASSLGVSYEQYF.

The CDR3 loop reads CASSIGASSRPYEQYF. The DNA of the CDR3 is TGTGCCAGTAGTATAGGGGCTAGTTCAAGACCCTACGAGCAGTACTTC. The chain links TRBV19 to TRBJ2-7; no firm D call. Germline V gene lookup returns CDR1 LNHDA and CDR2 SQIVND (reference sequence). The CDR3 covers 16 residues. V lost 1 base to trimming and J lost 2 bases, with 15 bases between them.

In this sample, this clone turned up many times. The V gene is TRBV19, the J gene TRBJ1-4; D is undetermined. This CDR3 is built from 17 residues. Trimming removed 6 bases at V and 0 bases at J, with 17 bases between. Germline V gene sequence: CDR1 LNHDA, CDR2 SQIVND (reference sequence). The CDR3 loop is CASRDMVQLATNEKLFF. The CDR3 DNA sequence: TGTGCCAGTAGAGACATGGTCCAACTTGCAACTAATGAAAAACTGTTTTTT.

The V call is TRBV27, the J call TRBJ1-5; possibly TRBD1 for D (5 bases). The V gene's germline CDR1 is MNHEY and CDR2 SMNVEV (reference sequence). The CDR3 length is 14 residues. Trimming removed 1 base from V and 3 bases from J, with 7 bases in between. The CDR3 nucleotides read TGTGCCAGCAGTTTATGGGGCGACAATCAGCCCCAGCATTTT. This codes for CASSLWGDNQPQHF.

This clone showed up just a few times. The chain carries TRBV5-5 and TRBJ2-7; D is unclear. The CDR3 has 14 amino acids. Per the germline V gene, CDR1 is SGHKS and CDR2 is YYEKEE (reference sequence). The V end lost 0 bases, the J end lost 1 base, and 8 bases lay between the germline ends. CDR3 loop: CASSLDASSYEQYF. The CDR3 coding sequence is TGTGCCAGCAGCTTGGACGCCAGTTCCTACGAGCAGTACTTC.

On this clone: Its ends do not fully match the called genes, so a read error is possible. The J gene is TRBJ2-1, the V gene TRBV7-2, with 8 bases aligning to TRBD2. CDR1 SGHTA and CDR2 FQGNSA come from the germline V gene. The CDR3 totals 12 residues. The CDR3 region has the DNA TGTGCCAGCAGCTTATACGGGGGGGCCGGAATCTTC. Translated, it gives CASSLYGGAGIF.

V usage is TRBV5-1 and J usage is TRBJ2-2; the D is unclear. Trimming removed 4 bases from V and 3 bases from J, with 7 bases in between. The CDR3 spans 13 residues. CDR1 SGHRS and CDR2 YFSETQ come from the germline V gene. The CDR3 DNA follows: TGCGCCAGCAGCGCGGAGTACACCGGGGAGCTGTTTTTT. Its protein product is CASSAEYTGELFF.

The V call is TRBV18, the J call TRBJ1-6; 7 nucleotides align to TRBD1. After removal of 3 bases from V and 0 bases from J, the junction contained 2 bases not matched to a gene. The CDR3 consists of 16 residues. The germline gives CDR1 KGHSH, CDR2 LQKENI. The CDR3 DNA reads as TGTGCCAGCTCACCGGGACAGAGCTCCTATAATTCACCCCTCCACTTT. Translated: CASSPGQSSYNSPLHF.

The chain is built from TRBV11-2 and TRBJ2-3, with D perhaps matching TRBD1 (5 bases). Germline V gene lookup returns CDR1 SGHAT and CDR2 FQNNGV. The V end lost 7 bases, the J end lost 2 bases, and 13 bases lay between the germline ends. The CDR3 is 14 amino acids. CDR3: CASTRQGPTDTQYF. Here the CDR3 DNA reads TGTGCCAGCACCCGTCAGGGCCCCACAGATACGCAGTATTTT.